The 26 T cell receptor beta chains below come from one sample, sequenced in a study of cytomegalovirus exposure and HLA in healthy donors. PCR involved 60 Vbeta and 13 Jbeta primers. Only in-frame clones appear in the TCRdb table, and some are missing; sequencing was by immunoSEQ multiplex PCR. The sample contains approximately 100,000 clones, about three quarters of which appear only once. The source material was PBMCs. The receptor set was obtained from a boy younger than 18 in good health and CMV-seronegative.

The DNA for the CDR3 is TGTGCCAGCAGATCCGGGTATCAACCCTACGAGCAGTACTTC. Protein product: CASRSGYQPYEQYF. This chain connects TRBV6-6 to TRBJ2-7; the D is unclear. The CDR3 is 14 residues long. CDR1 is MNHNY, CDR2 SVGAGI, per germline (reference sequence). V was clipped by 6 bases and J by 2 bases, with 14 bases between them.

V gene TRBV5-1 combines with J gene TRBJ1-1; D is unresolved. Trimming stripped 0 bases from V and 1 base from J, with 10 bases between. The CDR3 extends over 15 amino acids. The germline V gene encodes CDR1 SGHRS and CDR2 YFSETQ. The CDR3, as DNA: TGCGCCAGCAGCTTGGCCGGGTATGGGAACACTGAAGCTTTCTTT. Encoded protein: CASSLAGYGNTEAFF.

The DNA of the CDR3 is TGTGCCAGTAGTTCCTACAGGGATTCAAGGACTGAAGCTTTCTTT. Its protein product is CASSSYRDSRTEAFF. J is TRBJ1-1 and V is TRBV19; tentatively, D is TRBD1 (6 bases). The length of the CDR3 is 15 residues. Germline CDR1 reads LNHDA; CDR2 reads SQIVND (reference sequence). V shed 5 bases and J shed 5 bases, with 18 bases lying between them. Full variable domain (missing parts from reference TRBV19 and TRBJ1-1): DGGITQSPKYLFRKEGQNVTLSCEQNLNHDAMYWYRQDPGQGLRLIYYSQIVNDFQKGDIAEGYSVSREKKESFPLTVTSAQKNPTAFYLCASSSYRDSRTEAFFGQGTRLTVV.

The gene calls are TRBV5-1 and TRBJ1-1; D unresolved. This CDR3 comprises 11 residues. Looked up from germline, CDR1 is SGHRS and CDR2 is YFSETQ. Trimming pared 4 bases from V and 8 bases from J, leaving 9 bases between. For the CDR3, the DNA is TGCGCCAGCAGCCTGAATCAGGAAGCTTTCTTT. This encodes CASSLNQEAFF.

About this clone itself: The DNA is left out, because the CDR3 cannot be placed on it with certainty; the CDR3 is given as TCRdb lists it. V and J are TRBV6-1 and TRBJ2-1; the table's D call TRBD1 went unverified against the DNA. Germline lookup yields CDR1 MNHNS and CDR2 SASEGT. The CDR3 adds up to 15 amino acids, both ends counted. The CDR3 loop is CASILGQGTYNEQFF.

This clone appeared a few times. The gene calls are TRBV25-1 and TRBJ2-6; D remains unclear. The CDR3 contains 16 residues. Looked up from germline, CDR1 is MGHDK and CDR2 is SYGVNS. V was cut by 4 bases and J by 0 bases, with 10 bases left in between. For the CDR3, the DNA is TGTGCCAGCAGTGGGCCAGGCCTCTCTGGGGCCAACGTCCTGACTTTC. Translated: CASSGPGLSGANVLTF.

The chain carries TRBV27 and TRBJ2-5; 7 bases map to TRBD1. This CDR3 comprises 15 residues. Looked up from germline, CDR1 is MNHEY and CDR2 is SMNVEV (reference sequence). Trimming removed 5 bases from V and 5 bases from J; junction bases left unmatched: 11. The CDR3 reads CASSARTGAGETQYF. The CDR3 DNA reads as TGTGCCAGCAGTGCCCGGACAGGCGCAGGGGAGACCCAGTACTTC.

This clone was recorded a few times. This sequence joins TRBV5-1 and TRBJ1-4, with TRBD1 matching over 7 bases. V lost 5 bases to trimming and J lost 3 bases; unmatched junction nucleotides: 4. CDR3 size: 14 residues. Germline-derived CDR1 and CDR2 are SGHRS and YFSETQ. The CDR3 loop reads CASSLGTANEKLFF. Here the CDR3 DNA reads TGCGCCAGCAGTCTCGGGACAGCTAATGAAAAACTGTTTTTT.

This clone has a handful of counts. J is TRBJ1-5 and V is TRBV28; D not certain. The germline V gene has CDR1 MDHEN and CDR2 SYDVKM. V dropped 6 bases and J dropped 0 bases, with 12 bases sitting between them. The CDR3 is 15 residues long. CDR3 in DNA: TGTGCCAGCAGCTCAGGATCCTCTAGCAATCAGCCCCAGCATTTT. Residues: CASSSGSSSNQPQHF.

The J gene is TRBJ2-3, the V gene TRBV7-3, with 8 bases aligning to TRBD2. Trimming at V came to 6 bases and at J to 8 bases, leaving 13 bases not matched to a gene. The germline CDR1 and CDR2 sequences are SGHTA and FQGTGA. CDR3 length: 15 amino acids. Here the CDR3 DNA reads TGTGCCAGCAGTAGAGTGGCGGGGGGCGTGGGTACGCAGTATTTT. Residues: CASSRVAGGVGTQYF.

The chain combines TRBV13 with TRBJ2-1, with TRBD2 identical over 13 bases. This CDR3 comprises 15 residues. V lost 5 bases to trimming and J lost 4 bases; unmatched junction nucleotides: 2. Per germline, CDR1 PRHDT and CDR2 FYEKMQ (reference sequence). CDR3 in DNA: TGTGCCAGCAGCCCGGGACTAGCGGGGTACAATGAGCAGTTCTTC. It encodes CASSPGLAGYNEQFF.

This clone has more than one count but fewer than ten. The chain links TRBV5-1 to TRBJ2-3, with D unresolved. CDR1 SGHRS and CDR2 YFSETQ come from the germline V gene. With 0 bases removed from V and 2 bases from J, the gap between germline ends came to 7 bases. This CDR3 spans 14 amino acids. As DNA, the CDR3 is TGCGCCAGCAGCTTGGGGCTAGTCACAGATACGCAGTATTTT. It translates to CASSLGLVTDTQYF. Complete variable domain (other parts from reference TRBV5-1 and TRBJ2-3): KAGVTQTPRYLIKTRGQQVTLSCSPISGHRSVSWYQQTPGQGLQFLFEYFSETQRNKGNFPGRFSGRQFSNSRSEMNVSTLELGDSALYLCASSLGLVTDTQYFGPGTRLTVL.

This sequence joins TRBV7-8 and TRBJ2-1; TRBD1 matches at 7 bases. The V segment lost 3 bases and the J segment 1 base; nucleotides outside the gene matches: 9. Germline V gene lookup returns CDR1 SGHVS and CDR2 FQNEAQ. The CDR3 runs to 17 residues. The CDR3 DNA follows: TGTGCCAGCAGCTTCCAACGGGGACAGATATCCTACAATGAGCAGTTCTTC. Residues: CASSFQRGQISYNEQFF.

The chain joins TRBV30 to TRBJ1-1; TRBD1 might be the D (5 bases). This CDR3 contains 11 residues. The germline gives CDR1 GTSNPN, CDR2 SVGIG (reference sequence). V was clipped by 4 bases and J by 5 bases, with 8 bases between them. The CDR3: CAWNGGTEAFF. The CDR3 DNA reads TGTGCCTGGAATGGGGGGACTGAAGCTTTCTTT.

This sequence joins TRBV5-6 and TRBJ2-2, with D uncertain. The CDR3 is 15 amino acids. Germline CDR1 SGHDT, CDR2 YYEEEE. Trimming shortened V by 0 bases and J by 1 base, and 7 bases separated the two germline ends. CDR3 nucleotides: TGTGCCAGCAGCTTGGGGCTCTTGAACACCGGGGAGCTGTTTTTT. Amino acid sequence: CASSLGLLNTGELFF.

The chain links TRBV19 to TRBJ1-2; 9 bases are a match to TRBD1. The V gene end was trimmed by 3 bases and the J gene end by 5 bases; junction bases not matched to a gene: 4. The CDR3 is 14 amino acids. Germline CDR1 LNHDA, CDR2 SQIVND (reference sequence). This CDR3 is CASSIEGTGYGYTF. The CDR3 coding sequence is TGTGCCAGTAGTATTGAAGGGACAGGGTATGGCTACACCTTC.

V and J are TRBV15 and TRBJ2-3; 7 bases line up with TRBD2. Germline V gene data show CDR1 as LNHNV and CDR2 as YYDKDF (reference sequence). V gave up 4 bases and J gave up 3 bases; unmatched junction bases: 13. The CDR3 has 17 residues. This CDR3 reads CATSTLGAGIGTDTQYF. CDR3 nucleotides: TGTGCCACCAGCACCTTGGGAGCGGGAATAGGGACAGATACGCAGTATTTT.

The chain employs TRBV27 and TRBJ2-5; 11 positions agree with TRBD2. The CDR3 has 16 residues. Germline V lookup: CDR1 MNHEY, CDR2 SMNVEV (reference sequence). Unmatched junction bases numbered 4, after V lost 3 bases and J lost 1 base. DNA of the CDR3: TGTGCCAGCAGTTTCGGACTAGCGGGCAGCCAAGAGACCCAGTACTTC. Translating it yields CASSFGLAGSQETQYF.

This clone was detected only a few times. Different DNA sequences within this sample yield the same CDR3. The chain joins TRBV15 to TRBJ2-3; 15 positions match TRBD2. CDR3 length: 23 amino acids. CDR1 LNHNV and CDR2 YYDKDF come from the germline V gene (reference sequence). Trimming took 1 base from V and 1 from J; bases not matched to a gene: 18. The chain's CDR3 is CATSRARSLGTSGRILGTDTQYF. DNA of the CDR3: TGTGCCACCAGCAGAGCGAGGAGTTTAGGGACTAGCGGGAGGATATTGGGCACAGATACGCAGTATTTT.

This clone showed up just once. Here the CDR3 reads CASSLTGTGPNYGYTF. For the CDR3, the DNA is TGTGCCAGCAGCCTTACCGGGACAGGGCCCAACTATGGCTACACCTTC. The chain uses TRBV7-2 and TRBJ1-2, with 9 bases identical to TRBD1. The CDR3 runs 16 residues. V lost 5 bases, J lost 2 bases, and 9 bases stayed unmatched. CDR1 is SGHTA and CDR2 is FQGNSA in the germline V gene.

The chain uses TRBV28 and TRBJ1-1; weak D call: TRBD1 (5 bases). The length of the CDR3 is 12 residues. Trimming stripped 7 bases from V and 8 bases from J, with 14 bases between. Germline lookup yields CDR1 MDHEN and CDR2 SYDVKM. The CDR3 spells CASTDRGTEAFF. The CDR3 nucleotides are TGTGCCAGCACCGACCGGGGGACCGAAGCTTTCTTT.

This clone was detected a few times. The genes are TRBV11-3 and TRBJ1-1; D is possibly TRBD1 (5 bases). Germline CDR1 is SGHNT and CDR2 is YENEEA. The V end was cut by 5 bases, the J end by 5 bases, with 9 bases between. CDR3 length equals 12 residues. CDR3 loop: CASSAGFTEAFF. The CDR3 DNA follows: TGTGCCAGCAGCGCAGGGTTTACTGAAGCTTTCTTT. The full variable domain, completed using reference TRBV11-3 and TRBJ1-1, is EAGVVQSPRYKIIEKKQPVAFWCNPISGHNTLYWYLQNLGQGPELLIRYENEEAVDDSQLPKDRFSAERLKGVDSTLKIQPAELGDSAVYLCASSAGFTEAFFGQGTRLTVV.

This clone was picked up a small number of times. The genes are TRBV7-3 and TRBJ1-1, with 7 bases that match TRBD1. The germline gives CDR1 SGHTA, CDR2 FQGTGA. V gave up 4 bases and J gave up 1 base; unmatched junction bases: 6. The CDR3 is made up of 15 amino acids. This chain's CDR3 is CASSYTTGKNTEAFF. Written as DNA, the CDR3 is TGTGCCAGCAGCTATACGACAGGGAAGAACACTGAAGCTTTCTTT.

The rearrangement uses TRBV5-6 and TRBJ2-7; 8 bases align to TRBD2. This CDR3 has 14 amino acids. Germline CDR1 SGHDT, CDR2 YYEEEE. Germline trimming cut 2 bases from V and 4 bases from J; bases unmatched to any gene: 5. The CDR3, as DNA: TGTGCCAGCAGCTTAGCGGGAGTGGAGTACGAGCAGTACTTC. It specifies CASSLAGVEYEQYF.

The chain is built from TRBV2 and TRBJ2-6; D not certain. Trimming took 3 bases from V and 3 from J, leaving 6 bases between them. The CDR3 length is 14 residues. Germline assignment: CDR1 SNHLY and CDR2 FYNNEI. Written as DNA, the CDR3 is TGTGCCAGCAGTGACCCTAGTGGGGCCAACGTCCTGACTTTC. Protein: CASSDPSGANVLTF.

The V and J genes are TRBV28 and TRBJ1-4, with D hard to call. CDR3 length equals 14 residues. Germline CDR1 is MDHEN and CDR2 is SYDVKM. With 7 bases removed from V and 8 bases from J, the gap between germline ends came to 17 bases. The CDR3 nucleotides read TGTGCCAGCACCACGACGGAGTACCTAGAAAAACTGTTTTTT. It yields the protein CASTTTEYLEKLFF.